Listed below are T cell receptor beta chains from one sample, sequenced in a study of cytomegalovirus exposure and HLA in healthy donors. Profiling relied on immunoSEQ multiplex PCR, and the TCRdb table lists in-frame clones only, not all of them. The sample contains about 58,000 clones, more than 90% of which appear only once. Material for sequencing was PBMCs. These receptors came from a man aged 18 to 29 in good health and CMV-seronegative. Both conserved end residues are part of each CDR3. A D gene is named only where the DNA matches it firmly. Only part of the rows carry a size: once, few, many, or a class if the clone is expanded.

TRBV6-1	TRBD2	.	TRBJ2-7	CATLGSGTSYEQYF	TGTGCCACCCTGGGAAGCGGGACCTCCTACGAGCAGTACTTC
TRBV7-9	.	.	TRBJ2-1	CASSLLREKGEQFF	TGTGCCAGCAGCTTGTTAAGGGAGAAAGGGGAGCAGTTCTTC
TRBV28	.	few	TRBJ1-1	CASSFSRGNTEAFF	TGTGCCAGCAGTTTTAGTAGGGGGAACACTGAAGCTTTCTTT
TRBV28	TRBD1	.	TRBJ1-5	CASSFRTGRQPQHF	TGTGCCAGCAGTTTCCGGACAGGACGTCAGCCCCAGCATTTT
TRBV7-8	.	.	TRBJ2-7	CASSLGGPLDEQYF	TGTGCCAGCAGCTTAGGCGGGCCCCTCGACGAGCAGTACTTC
TRBV28	TRBD2	.	TRBJ2-5	CASSTRTSGRGQETQYF	TGTGCCAGCAGTACAAGGACTAGCGGGAGAGGTCAAGAGACCCAGTACTTC
TRBV6-6	.	.	TRBJ2-1	CASEASYNEQFF	TGTGCCAGCGAAGCATCCTACAATGAGCAGTTCTTC
TRBV7-9	.	.	TRBJ1-2	CASSGLRGRTPNYGYTF	TGTGCCAGCAGCGGGCTCAGGGGCCGTACTCCTAACTATGGCTACACCTTC
TRBV28	TRBD2	.	TRBJ2-1	CASSSGGHVGDNEQFF	TGTGCCAGCAGTTCGGGAGGACACGTAGGCGACAATGAGCAGTTCTTC
TRBV21-1	.	.	TRBJ1-5	CASSKTARDRVRQPQHF	TGTGCCAGCAGCAAAACCGCAAGGGACAGAGTTCGTCAGCCCCAGCATTTT